There are many counts of the clone carrying this T cell receptor beta chain. TCRdb ran MiXCR on the multiplex PCR reads and lists one entry per CDR3 protein. Counted here are around 140,000 distinct CDR3 sequences, around 20% occurring once; the ten biggest clones make up roughly 2.6%. The sample is drawn from a study of breast tumors, draining lymph nodes, adjacent tissues. From germline, CDR1 is LGHDT and CDR2 YNNKEL (reference sequence). Trimming stripped 0 bases from V and 0 bases from J, with 3 bases between. This CDR3 has 13 amino acids. The lymph nodes were axillary draining lymph nodes from breast cancer patients.

The receptor was isolated from a female donor with breast cancer. Some clones in this sample may be carry-over from other donors' samples. The chain joins TRBV3-1 to TRBJ2-7; D call uncertain. Material: axillary lymph node tissue. The CDR3: CASSQELSYEQYF. In nucleotides, the CDR3 is TGTGCCAGCAGCCAAGAGCTCTCCTACGAGCAGTACTTC.